This T cell receptor (beta chain) was obtained from a study of control samples from healthy donors and cancer patients (dated by TCRdb to between 2020 and 2021). V is reduced by 1 base and J by 3 bases, leaving a spacing of 11 bases between them. The germline V gene (reference sequence) sets CDR1 to SGHAT and CDR2 to FQDESV. Including cysteine and phenylalanine, the CDR3 has 15 amino acids. Only the CDR3 part of the read is kept: 45 bases, read in frame from the first base. The library was made by the immunoSEQ multiplex PCR assay. TCRdb re-hosts the immuneACCESS table, in-frame sequences only. Its copies lack some clones; in the studies checked, an unresolved V gene accounts for under half of them, and the cause for the rest is not known. A total of approximately 86,000 clones appear in this sample, approximately 95% of them only once. The biggest ten clones account for about 1.5% of the sample.

For this clone: Its cognate antigen has yet to be identified. Base qualities are not recorded, but no much larger clone differs from it by a single base.

The sequencing input was blood. The rearrangement joined TRBV11-1 to TRBJ2-3; TRBD1 is perhaps the D gene, given 5 matching bases. This receptor was taken from a woman aged 30 to 39 in good health. DNA sequence: TGTGCCAGCAGCTTAGGGGGCCGAGAGACAGATACGCAGTATTTT. Its translation reads: CASSLGGRETDTQYF.